The TCR beta chain under discussion was sequenced for a study of OX40 agonist ivuxolimab in advanced cancers. Study-wide context: Ivuxolimab was a fully human IgG2 agonistic monoclonal antibody targeting the costimulatory receptor OX40 (CD134). A male proportion of 82.7% and a mean age of about 60 years, ranging from 23 to 79, were recorded for the dose-escalation cohort. The paper reports the monotherapy dose-escalation portion (N of about 47 patients) of the phase I ivuxolimab trial. Partial responses were achieved by three dose-escalation patients, of whom one had hepatocellular carcinoma and two had cutaneous melanoma. Prior anti-PD-1, anti-PD-L1 or anti-CTLA-4 therapy was permitted, and checkpoint inhibitors had been received by roughly two fifths of dose-escalation patients. Intravenous ivuxolimab was administered to patients every 2 weeks at six dose levels: 0.01, 0.1, 0.3, 1.5, 3 and 10 mg/kg. Among the roughly 54 dose-escalation patients, about 19 had hepatocellular carcinoma, about 15 melanoma, 9 renal cell carcinoma and 9 head and neck cancer. The purpose of peripheral TCRbeta sequencing was to test whether ivuxolimab changed TCR sequence diversity and led to clonal T-cell expansion.

On this clone: Its binding antigen is unknown. No much larger clone is present one base from it, and per-base qualities are unavailable.

On the study overall, not on this receptor specifically: Partial responders in the 0.1-3.0 mg/kg groups had among the lowest normalized peripheral clonal expansion, especially among CD8+ T cells. Low levels of normalized T-cell clonal expansion were also seen in some patients who did not respond. At doses from 0.1 to 3.0 mg/kg, clonal expansion was seen in both CD4+ and CD8+ blood T cells between baseline and week 6. The antigen specificity of the clonally expanded peripheral T cells was not determined. After ivuxolimab, expanded clones were on average more numerous among CD8+ T cells than among CD4+ T cells.

Patients with autoimmune disease history or receiving systemic immunosuppression were excluded from the trial. Peripheral blood for TCR sequencing was collected from all dose cohorts at baseline, on cycle 4 day 1, and on cycle 7 day 1. Samples were obtained from an open-label, multicenter, first-in-human phase I dose-escalation trial of ivuxolimab. Adults with locally advanced or metastatic melanoma, renal cell carcinoma, hepatocellular carcinoma or head and neck squamous cell carcinoma were enrolled in the trial. Before TCR sequencing, CD4+ T cells and CD8+ T cells were sorted from peripheral blood as separate populations. Genomic DNA was isolated from the sorted cells so that the TCRbeta CDR3 region could be sequenced. The immunoSEQ Assay was used for sequencing of TCRbeta CDR3 regions. TCRdb limited this immuneACCESS table to in-frame rearrangements with V and J called. A share of clones is missing; checked studies link under half to unresolved V genes, and the rest is unexplained. A total of over 80,000 clones appear in this sample, 85% to 95% of them only once. Approximately 0.43% of the sample comes from the top ten.

The clonotype comes from an adult with an advanced solid tumor such as melanoma, head and neck, liver or kidney cancer. Sequenced here: CD4+ or CD8+ T cells sorted from blood, sampled in a trial of the OX40 agonist ivuxolimab.

The CDR3 here reads CASSLPTGDTGGYTF. The DNA sequence is TGTGCCAGCAGCTTACCCACAGGGGACACTGGCGGCTACACCTTC. This chain joins TRBV5-8 to TRBJ1-2; 7 bases in the middle match TRBD1. Measured from the cysteine to the phenylalanine, the CDR3 is 15 residues long. The read is trimmed to its CDR3 DNA, 45 bases read in frame from base 1. CDR1 and CDR2, looked up from the germline V gene, are SGHTS and YDEGEE. V trim: 2 bases; J trim: 8 bases; unmatched bases: 12.